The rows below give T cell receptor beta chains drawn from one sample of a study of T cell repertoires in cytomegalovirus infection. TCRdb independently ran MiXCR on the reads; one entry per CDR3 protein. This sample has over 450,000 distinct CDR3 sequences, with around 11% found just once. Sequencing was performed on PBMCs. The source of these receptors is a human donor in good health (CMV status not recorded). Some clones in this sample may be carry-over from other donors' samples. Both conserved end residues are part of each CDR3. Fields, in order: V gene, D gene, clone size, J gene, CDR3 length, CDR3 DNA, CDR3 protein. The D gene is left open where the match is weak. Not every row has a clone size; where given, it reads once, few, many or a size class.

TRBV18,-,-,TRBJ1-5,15,TGTGCCAGCTCACCAACAGGTCCACCCCGACTGCCCCAGCATTTT,CASSPTGPPRLPQHF
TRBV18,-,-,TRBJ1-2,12,TGTGCCAGCACAGCGATGAGCTATGGCTACACCTTC,CASTAMSYGYTF
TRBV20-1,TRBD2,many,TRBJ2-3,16,TGCAGCGCCGCCCGCGGGGGGGTTTCTAGCACAGATACGCAGTATTTT,CSAARGGVSSTDTQYF
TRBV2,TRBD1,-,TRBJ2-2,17,TGTGCCAGCAGTACATTTACAGGGGGCCTCAACACCGGGGAGCTGTTTTTT,CASSTFTGGLNTGELFF
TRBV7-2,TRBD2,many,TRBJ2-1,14,TGTGCCAGCAGCTTAACTAGCGGGAACAATGAGCAGTTCTTC,CASSLTSGNNEQFF
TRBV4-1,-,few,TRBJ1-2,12,TGCGCCAGCAGCCAAAGGGACGGGGGCTACACCTTC,CASSQRDGGYTF
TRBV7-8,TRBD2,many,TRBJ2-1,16,TGTGCCAGCAGCTTTAGAGCGGGACGCCCCTACAATGAGCAGTTCTTC,CASSFRAGRPYNEQFF
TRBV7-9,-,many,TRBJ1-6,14,TGTGCCAGCAGCTTATCGCCCGATAATTCACCCCTCCACTTT,CASSLSPDNSPLHF
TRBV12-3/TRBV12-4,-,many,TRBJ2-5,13,TGTGCCAGCCGTGGTACATACCAAGAGACCCAGTACTTC,CASRGTYQETQYF
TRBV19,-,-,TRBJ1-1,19,TGTGCCAGTAGTATCTCCCTCGACAGATTAGTATCATATCATGCTGAAGCTTTCTTT,CASSISLDRLVSYHAEAFF
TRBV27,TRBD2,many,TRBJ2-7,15,TGTGCCAGCAGTTTATCTAGCGGGAGCTCCTACGAGCAGTACTTC,CASSLSSGSSYEQYF
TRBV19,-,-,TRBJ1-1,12,TGTGCCAGTCAGGGGCCGAACACTGAAGCTTTCTTT,CASQGPNTEAFF
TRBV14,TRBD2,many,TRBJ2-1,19,TGTGCCAGCAGCCAAGGTCGCGGGAGGGCCTATAGCTCCTACAATGAGCAGTTCTTC,CASSQGRGRAYSSYNEQFF
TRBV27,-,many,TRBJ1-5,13,TGTGCCAGCAGCGAAGACCCTCGTCAGCCCCAGCATTTT,CASSEDPRQPQHF
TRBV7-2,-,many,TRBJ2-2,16,TGTGCCAGCAGCTTGAGGGGCGGCCACCCCACCGGGGAGCTGTTTTTT,CASSLRGGHPTGELFF
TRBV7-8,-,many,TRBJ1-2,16,TGTGCCAGCAGCTTGATGACCCAATGGAGGGACTATGGCTACACCTTC,CASSLMTQWRDYGYTF
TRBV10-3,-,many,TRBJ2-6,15,TGTGCCATCAGTGAAGGGGTTACTGGGGCCAACGTCCTGACTTTC,CAISEGVTGANVLTF
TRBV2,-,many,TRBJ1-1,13,TGTGCCAGCATCCTGGAGAGAGATACTGAAGCTTTCTTT,CASILERDTEAFF
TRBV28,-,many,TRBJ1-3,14,TGTGCCAGCAGCCCCAGGGACCGCGGAAACACCATATATTTT,CASSPRDRGNTIYF
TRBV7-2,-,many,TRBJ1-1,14,TGTGCCAGCAGCTTAGGCCCCGGGGCCCTTGAAGCTTTCTTT,CASSLGPGALEAFF
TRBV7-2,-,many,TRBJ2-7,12,TGTGCCAGCAGCTTAGACTGGGACGAGCAGTACTTC,CASSLDWDEQYF
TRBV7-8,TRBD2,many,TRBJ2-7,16,TGTGCCAGCAGCTTAGCCGGGGGAGGGAGGGCCTACGAGCAGTACTTC,CASSLAGGGRAYEQYF
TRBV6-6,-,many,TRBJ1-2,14,TGTGCCAGCAAGGATGACGGGGGCAACTATGGCTACACCTTC,CASKDDGGNYGYTF
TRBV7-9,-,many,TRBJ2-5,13,TGTGCCAGCAGCTTAGCGAACCAAGAGACCCAGTACTTC,CASSLANQETQYF
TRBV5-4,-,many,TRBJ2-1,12,TGTGCCAGCAGCTTGGATATTAATGAGCAGTTCTTC,CASSLDINEQFF
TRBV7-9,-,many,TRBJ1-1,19,TGTGCCAGCAGCCCCCCTCGTGAAGTCTCACCTTCTTGGAGCACTGAAGCTTTCTTT,CASSPPREVSPSWSTEAFF
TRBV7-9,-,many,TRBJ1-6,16,TGTGCCAGCAGCCCCCCGGCGGGACGGTCTAATTCACCCCTCCACTTT,CASSPPAGRSNSPLHF
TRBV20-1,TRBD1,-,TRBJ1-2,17,TGCAGTGCTAGTAAATCGACAGGGATCCTTTCGGCCTATGGCTACACCTTC,CSASKSTGILSAYGYTF
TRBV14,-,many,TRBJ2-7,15,TGTGCCAGCAGCCAAGACAACTGGGGGAGTTACGAGCAGTACTTC,CASSQDNWGSYEQYF
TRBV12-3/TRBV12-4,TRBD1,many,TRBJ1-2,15,TGTGCCAGCACCCTCGGGACAGCCTCAACTATTGGCTACACCTTC,CASTLGTASTIGYTF
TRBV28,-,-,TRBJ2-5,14,-,CASSSSMTSETQYF
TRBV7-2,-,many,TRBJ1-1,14,TGTGCCAGCAGCTATTCAGGGTTTAACACTGAAGCTTTCTTT,CASSYSGFNTEAFF
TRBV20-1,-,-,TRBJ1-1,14,TGCAGTGCTTTAGGGGGGGGCGAGAGCACTGAAGCTTTCTTT,CSALGGGESTEAFF
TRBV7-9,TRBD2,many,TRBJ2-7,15,TGTGCCAGCAGTGGGACTAGCGGGAGCAGCTACGAGCAGTACTTC,CASSGTSGSSYEQYF
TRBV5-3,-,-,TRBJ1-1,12,TGTGCCAGCAGTCGGGAGGAGACTGAAGCTTTCTTT,CASSREETEAFF
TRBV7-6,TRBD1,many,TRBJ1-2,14,TGTGCCAGCAGCCCCGGGACAGGGGCTAATGGCTACACCTTC,CASSPGTGANGYTF